This T cell receptor (beta chain) is drawn from a study of T cell repertoires in cytomegalovirus infection. This clonotype came up many times. TCRdb used MiXCR to reprocess the reads, holding one entry per CDR3 protein. Of approximately 500,000 distinct CDR3 sequences listed, approximately 15% were seen once; the top ten hold approximately 24%. The CDR3 contains 15 residues. Unmatched junction bases numbered 7, after V lost 0 bases and J lost 2 bases. Germline V gives CDR1 SQVTM, CDR2 ANQGSEA. The V gene is TRBV29-1, the J gene TRBJ2-7; 7 positions match TRBD1. The sequence derives from a human donor in good health (CMV status not recorded). Some clones in this sample may be carry-over from other donors' samples. The sample comprised CD8+ T cells from PBMCs. The CDR3 nucleotides are TGCAGCGTTGAAGACTCCGGACAGGCAACCTACGAGCAGTACTTC. Translation: CSVEDSGQATYEQYF.